This T cell receptor (beta chain) was captured by sequencing in a study of blood T cell repertoires in COVID-19. Background on the study: The origin of the acute and convalescent COVID-19 samples was the United States, Italy and Spain. PBMCs, B-cell-depleted T cells, or T cells provided the cDNA or gDNA that made up the material.

This CDR3 contains 15 residues. V trimming: 1 base; J trimming: 0 bases; junction bases outside the gene matches: 2. The germline V gene has CDR1 SGHNT and CDR2 YENEEA. This clone was counted only a few times. Source study methods: Reference gene primer amplification gave nucleated cell count estimates. The protocol was immunoSEQ multiplex PCR, while the TCRdb copy is restricted to in-frame clones and leaves out a portion. The D gene and trimming were derived from the DNA, and the V and J assignments and clone size from that table. The data hold about 100,000 clones, with more than 70% observed a single time.

Sequencing was performed on peripheral blood. The genes are TRBV11-3 and TRBJ2-7; 8 bases agree with TRBD1. The receptor was derived from a human donor in a cohort sampled during active COVID-19. The CDR3 protein is CASSLGTGGSYEQYF. The CDR3 nucleotides read TGTGCCAGCAGCTTAGGCACAGGGGGCTCCTACGAGCAGTACTTC.